The clone carrying this TCR beta chain was found once. No antigen is known for it. Libraries were prepared by immunoSEQ multiplex PCR; TCRdb keeps only in-frame clonotypes and omits some of them. Of 90,000 to 95,000 clones in the sample, over 75% were seen once. V gave up 5 bases and J gave up 6 bases; unmatched junction bases: 5. The CDR3 has 12 amino acids. Germline CDR1 GTSNPN, CDR2 SVGIG (reference sequence). These data belong to a study of graft-versus-host responses after intestinal transplantation. The sample was unstimulated CD8+ T cells sorted from spleen or lymph node cells, taken before intestinal transplant. The sequence was obtained from a human donor who received an intestinal transplant. The chain uses TRBV30 and TRBJ1-2; 8 nucleotides line up with TRBD1. For the CDR3, the DNA is TGTGCCTGGGGGGACAGGAGAAATGGCTACACCTTC. Translating gives CAWGDRRNGYTF.